Listed below are T cell receptor beta chains from one sample, sequenced in a study of shared clonotypes between healthy human individuals. This table comes from immunoSEQ multiplex PCR, and its TCRdb copy is limited to in-frame clones, with some not included. The sample records 760,000 or so clones, roughly 96% being singletons. Sequencing was performed on naive CD8+ T cells sorted from blood. The receptors come from a man in his thirties or forties in good health. Both conserved end residues are trimmed from each CDR3. D genes are given only for firm matches.

J gene,V gene,D gene,CDR3 protein
TRBJ1-1,TRBV27,-,ASSSQGTEAF
TRBJ2-1,TRBV7-8,-,ASRPSLEGRTLLIYNEQF
TRBJ1-2,TRBV6-5,-,ASSPDGVYGYT
TRBJ1-2,TRBV5-8,-,ARGRGLFYGYT
TRBJ2-3,TRBV5-5,-,ASSLASDTQY
TRBJ1-1,TRBV30,TRBD1,AWNLGQGATSMNTEAF
TRBJ2-7,TRBV27,TRBD2,ASSFLVGVAGSYEQY
TRBJ2-7,TRBV5-5,-,ASSLAERGEQY
TRBJ2-7,TRBV9,-,ASSVASGNYEQY
TRBJ2-7,TRBV28,-,ASSFRVGYEQY
TRBJ1-5,TRBV27,-,ARRGPDPSNQPQH
TRBJ1-5,TRBV27,-,ASSSGGSNQPQH
TRBJ2-1,TRBV6-6,-,ASSYSSVREQF
TRBJ2-1,TRBV18,-,ASSRTPYNEQF
TRBJ2-3,TRBV7-6,-,ASSSRETDTQY
TRBJ2-1,TRBV10-3,TRBD1,AISEGRTGGELSSYNEQF
TRBJ2-7,TRBV10-3,-,AISESSGRLNEQY